Below are 26 T cell receptor beta chains sequenced from a single sample in a study of blood T cell repertoires in COVID-19. TCRdb's copy holds only in-frame clones and misses some; the assay was immunoSEQ multiplex PCR. Of around 80,000 clones in the sample, 65% to 90% are singletons; the top ten hold around a tenth. Sequencing was carried out using peripheral blood. The receptor source for this set is a man aged 45-60 years with COVID-19, enrolled during active disease.

The chain carries TRBV29-1 and TRBJ1-6; D unclear. From germline, CDR1 is SQVTM and CDR2 ANQGSEA. V was pared by 8 bases and J by 7 bases, with 18 bases between. This CDR3 region has 14 residues. CDR3: CSPHKRVGNSPLHF. DNA of the CDR3: TGCAGCCCTCACAAACGGGTTGGGAATTCACCCCTCCACTTT.

The genes are TRBV4-1 and TRBJ1-4; D is undetermined. The CDR3 extends over 13 amino acids. Germline V CDR1 and CDR2: MGHRA, YSYEKL. V gave up 3 bases and J gave up 8 bases, with 10 bases separating them. Written as DNA, the CDR3 is TGCGCCAGCAGCCATGGTAGTCGGGAAAAACTGTTTTTT. Residues: CASSHGSREKLFF.

The chain links TRBV7-9 to TRBJ2-5; TRBD2 is a possible D gene (6 bases). V dropped 10 bases and J dropped 0 bases, with 15 bases sitting between them. Looked up from germline, CDR1 is SEHNR and CDR2 is FQNEAQ (reference sequence). The CDR3 has 14 amino acids. This chain's CDR3 is CATQIGGNQETQYF. The CDR3 DNA follows: TGTGCCACACAAATCGGGGGAAACCAAGAGACCCAGTACTTC.

J is TRBJ1-4 and V is TRBV28; D is unresolved. The V end was cut by 6 bases, the J end by 0 bases, with 8 bases between. Germline V gives CDR1 MDHEN, CDR2 SYDVKM. The length of the CDR3 is 14 residues. CDR3 protein: CASRRSATNEKLFF. Here the CDR3 DNA reads TGTGCCAGCAGGCGGAGTGCAACTAATGAAAAACTGTTTTTT.

The chain has TRBV13 and TRBJ2-1, with 10 bases lining up with TRBD2. Trimming removed 5 bases from V and 4 bases from J; junction bases left unmatched: 11. The CDR3 is 17 amino acids. Germline V gene data show CDR1 as PRHDT and CDR2 as FYEKMQ (reference sequence). CDR3 coding DNA: TGTGCCAGCAGCCCCAAACTAGCGGGAAGTCTGTACAATGAGCAGTTCTTC. This translates into CASSPKLAGSLYNEQFF.

This chain uses TRBV5-5 with TRBJ1-5; 7 nucleotides align to TRBD1. J lost 0 bases, V lost 4 bases, and 7 bases had no gene match. This CDR3 has 16 amino acids. CDR1 is SGHKS and CDR2 is YYEKEE in the germline V gene (reference sequence). The CDR3 region is CASSRGQLYSNQPQHF. CDR3 sequence (DNA): TGTGCCAGCAGCCGGGGACAGCTGTATAGCAATCAGCCCCAGCATTTT.

V is TRBV5-1 and J is TRBJ2-3, with TRBD2 matching 14 bases. CDR1 and CDR2 (germline): SGHRS, YFSETQ. V lost 4 bases and J lost 6; bases outside the gene matches: 7. The CDR3 runs to 16 residues. The CDR3 DNA sequence: TGCGCCAGCAGCCCGCGGACTAGCGGGAGGTCGGATACGCAGTATTTT. Translated, it gives CASSPRTSGRSDTQYF.

The rearrangement joins TRBV6-5 to TRBJ1-6; D is uncertain. This CDR3 has 14 amino acids. Trimming removed 6 bases at V and 0 bases at J, with 6 bases between. Germline loops: CDR1 MNHEY, CDR2 SVGAGI. The CDR3 region is CASREDSYNSPLHF. The CDR3 coding sequence is TGTGCCAGCAGAGAGGACTCCTATAATTCACCCCTCCACTTT.

The chain uses TRBV19 and TRBJ2-1, with 11 bases matching TRBD2. Germline CDR1 and CDR2: LNHDA and SQIVND (reference sequence). This CDR3 has 14 amino acids. After removal of 3 bases from V and 7 bases from J, the junction contained 2 bases not matched to a gene. The CDR3 sequence: CASSMASGRNEQFF. CDR3 bases: TGTGCCAGTAGTATGGCTAGCGGGAGGAATGAGCAGTTCTTC.

The chain combines TRBV6-6 with TRBJ2-7; no clear D gene. V lost 8 bases to trimming and J lost 0 bases, with 14 bases between them. Germline CDR1 and CDR2: MNHNY and SVGAGI (reference sequence). The CDR3 contains 14 residues. The CDR3 nucleotides are TGTGCCAGCTTACCTGATTGGAGCTCCTACGAGCAGTACTTC. It is translated as CASLPDWSSYEQYF.

The CDR3 is CASSSRQGAGEAFF. Here the CDR3 DNA reads TGTGCCAGCAGCTCCAGACAGGGGGCGGGTGAAGCTTTCTTT. The chain employs TRBV5-5 and TRBJ1-1; 10 bases are shared with TRBD1. The V and J ends lost 3 bases and 7 bases, in that order; junction bases with no gene match: 6. Germline V CDR1 and CDR2: SGHKS, YYEKEE (reference sequence). The CDR3 has 14 amino acids.

The chain employs TRBV7-2 and TRBJ2-4; maybe TRBD2 (6 bases). This CDR3 has 16 residues. The V end was cut by 0 bases, the J end by 6 bases, with 15 bases between. Per germline, CDR1 SGHTA and CDR2 FQGNSA. CDR3 in amino acids: CASSLALGWGVNIQYF. The CDR3 nucleotides read TGTGCCAGCAGCTTAGCATTGGGGTGGGGGGTAAACATTCAGTACTTC.

The chain joins TRBV7-8 to TRBJ2-7, with TRBD1 matching over 7 bases. This CDR3 is 17 amino acids long. Germline CDR1 reads SGHVS; CDR2 reads FQNEAQ. J gave up 3 bases and V 5 bases, and 16 bases lay outside the gene matches. In DNA, the CDR3 is TGTGCCAGCAGCACTATTCGCCGACAGGGAAGGTTCTACGAGCAGTACTTC. It is translated as CASSTIRRQGRFYEQYF.

The genes are TRBV28 and TRBJ2-7, with 9 bases lining up with TRBD2. The CDR3 consists of 15 residues. The germline gives CDR1 MDHEN, CDR2 SYDVKM. Trimming cost V 6 bases and J 7 bases; bases outside gene matches: 13. As DNA, the CDR3 is TGTGCCAGCAGCCCGGGACCGCGGGAGGGTCGGGAGCAGTACTTC. Residues: CASSPGPREGREQYF. Full variable domain (remainder filled in from reference TRBV28 and TRBJ2-7): DVKVTQSSRYLVKRTGEKVFLECVQDMDHENMFWYRQDPGLGLRLIYFSYDVKMKEKGDIPEGYSVSREKKERFSLILESASTNQTSMYLCASSPGPREGREQYFGPGTRLTVT.

In this sample, this clone turned up a few times. The rearrangement uses TRBV30 and TRBJ2-6, with D possibly being TRBD1 (6 bases). CDR1 is GTSNPN, CDR2 SVGIG, per germline (reference sequence). Trimming left V 3 bases short and J 0 bases short, with 6 bases between. This CDR3 spans 14 amino acids. Here the CDR3 reads CAWRDSSGANVLTF. The CDR3 DNA reads as TGTGCCTGGAGGGACAGCTCTGGGGCCAACGTCCTGACTTTC.

V usage is TRBV19 and J usage is TRBJ2-5; 7 bases map to TRBD1. This CDR3 spans 13 amino acids. J gave up 4 bases and V 7 bases, and 6 bases lay outside the gene matches. Germline V gene sequence: CDR1 LNHDA, CDR2 SQIVND (reference sequence). This CDR3 is CASTADRRETQYF. The CDR3 DNA follows: TGTGCCAGTACAGCGGACAGGCGAGAGACCCAGTACTTC.

The chain carries TRBV6-5 and TRBJ1-3, with D possibly matching TRBD1 (6 bases). Between the trimmed V and J ends, which lost 7 bases and 1 base, there was a span of 14 bases. The CDR3 has 15 amino acids. Germline CDR1 and CDR2: MNHEY and SVGAGI. CDR3 sequence: CASKAQGLSGNTIYF. DNA for the CDR3: TGTGCCAGCAAAGCACAGGGTTTGTCTGGAAACACCATATATTTT.

CDR3 nucleotides: TGTGCCAGCAGCGGCGGGTGGGGATCCCAAGAGACCCAGTACTTC. It encodes CASSGGWGSQETQYF. This chain connects TRBV5-4 to TRBJ2-5, with a weak D call TRBD2 (5 bases). The CDR3 covers 15 residues. The germline CDR1 and CDR2 sequences are SGHNT and YYREEE (reference sequence). V was cut by 4 bases and J by 1 base, with 14 bases left in between.

The rearrangement uses TRBV5-4 and TRBJ1-2; D is ambiguous. The CDR3 runs 17 residues. Germline V gene sequence: CDR1 SGHNT, CDR2 YYREEE (reference sequence). The V and J ends lost 1 base and 5 bases respectively, with 21 bases between them. CDR3 protein: CASSLSAGPVGRYGYTF. The CDR3 coding sequence is TGTGCCAGCAGCTTGTCCGCGGGCCCGGTTGGACGTTATGGCTACACCTTC. Together with reference TRBV5-4 and TRBJ1-2, the CDR3 gives the full variable domain: ETGVTQSPTHLIKTRGQQVTLRCSSQSGHNTVSWYQQALGQGPQFIFQYYREEENGRGNFPPRFSGLQFPNYSSELNVNALELDDSALYLCASSLSAGPVGRYGYTFGSGTRLTVV.

The chain uses TRBV6-5 and TRBJ1-3, with a weak D call TRBD1 (5 bases). Trimming took off 2 bases at V and 0 bases at J, with 11 bases between the two ends. Per the germline V gene, CDR1 is MNHEY and CDR2 is SVGAGI. This CDR3 is built from 16 residues. The CDR3 region is CASSYPPRDSGNTIYF. Here the CDR3 DNA reads TGTGCCAGCAGTTACCCCCCCAGGGACTCTGGAAACACCATATATTTT.

This chain uses TRBV7-9 with TRBJ2-3, with unresolved D. The CDR3 totals 12 residues. Per the germline V gene, CDR1 is SEHNR and CDR2 is FQNEAQ (reference sequence). V shed 5 bases and J shed 14 bases, with 17 bases lying between them. The CDR3 region has the DNA TGTGCCAGCAGCCCCCTCCAAAACAACCCGTATTTT. Its translation is CASSPLQNNPYF.

The chain is built from TRBV28 and TRBJ2-7, with D maybe TRBD1 (6 bases). The CDR3 covers 13 residues. Germline lookup yields CDR1 MDHEN and CDR2 SYDVKM. Trimming took off 3 bases at V and 3 bases at J, with 9 bases between the two ends. DNA for the CDR3: TGTGCCAGCAGTTTGGGACACCTCTACGAGCAGTACTTC. This sequence encodes CASSLGHLYEQYF.

The chain carries TRBV7-3 and TRBJ2-5; tentatively, D is TRBD2 (5 bases). V lost 2 bases and J lost 1, with 8 bases in between. This CDR3 has 14 amino acids. Germline assignment: CDR1 SGHTA and CDR2 FQGTGA. The CDR3 loop is CASSLAGSQETQYF. The DNA of the CDR3 is TGTGCCAGCAGCTTAGCGGGCAGCCAAGAGACCCAGTACTTC.

This clone was seen more than once but under ten times. The CDR3 loop is CASSPSGSSYEQYF. CDR3 coding DNA: TGTGCCAGCAGCCCTAGCGGGAGCTCCTACGAGCAGTACTTC. The chain is built from TRBV4-2 and TRBJ2-7, with 10 positions matching TRBD2. V lost 4 bases to trimming and J lost 0 bases; unmatched junction nucleotides: 0. The germline gives CDR1 LGHNA, CDR2 YNFKEQ. This CDR3 region has 14 residues.

This clone occurred a few times. The chain carries TRBV13 and TRBJ1-1, with no clear D. Deletions cut 1 base from V and 7 bases from J, with 7 bases between. Germline V gives CDR1 PRHDT, CDR2 FYEKMQ (reference sequence). There are 12 residues in the CDR3. The CDR3: CASSLVADEAFF. The DNA for the CDR3 is TGTGCCAGCAGCTTAGTGGCAGATGAAGCTTTCTTT.

The chain couples TRBV7-9 to TRBJ1-1, with 9 nucleotides matching TRBD1. The CDR3 is made up of 13 amino acids. From germline, CDR1 is SEHNR and CDR2 FQNEAQ (reference sequence). The V and J ends lost 7 bases and 6 bases, in that order; junction bases with no gene match: 6. CDR3: CASMGQGISEAFF. CDR3 nucleotides: TGTGCCAGCATGGGACAGGGAATCTCTGAAGCTTTCTTT.